Each of the 6 T cell receptor beta chains below was sequenced from the same sample in a study of shared clonotypes between healthy human individuals. The repertoire was sequenced with immunoSEQ multiplex PCR; TCRdb's copy has only in-frame clones and lacks some. The table lists under 1,100,000 clones, about 80% of them singletons. Sample: memory CD4+ T cells sorted from blood. As for subset: CD45RA-negative fraction. Receptor source: a man aged 18 to 29 in good health.

The chain joins TRBV19 to TRBJ1-5; a possible D gene is TRBD1 (5 bases). Germline CDR1 is LNHDA and CDR2 is SQIVND (reference sequence). This CDR3 spans 12 amino acids. V was shortened by 7 bases and J by 5 bases, with 9 bases between the two germline ends. The CDR3 loop is CASKGYDQPQHF. Here the CDR3 DNA reads TGTGCCAGTAAGGGGTACGATCAGCCCCAGCATTTT.

This clone was seen more than once but under ten times. The V and J genes are TRBV19 and TRBJ2-5, with D possibly being TRBD1 or TRBD2 (5 bases each). The V gene's germline CDR1 is LNHDA and CDR2 SQIVND (reference sequence). The V end was cut by 5 bases, the J end by 4 bases, with 17 bases between. The CDR3 runs 15 residues. In DNA form, the CDR3 reads TGTGCCAGTAGTTTCCGGGACGCCGGAGGAGAGACCCAGTACTTC. This gives the protein CASSFRDAGGETQYF. The whole variable domain, remainder taken from reference TRBV19 and TRBJ2-5, is DGGITQSPKYLFRKEGQNVTLSCEQNLNHDAMYWYRQDPGQGLRLIYYSQIVNDFQKGDIAEGYSVSREKKESFPLTVTSAQKNPTAFYLCASSFRDAGGETQYFGPGTRLLVL.

The gene calls are TRBV10-3 and TRBJ1-2; TRBD1 aligns across 7 bases. CDR1 ENHRY and CDR2 SYGVKD come from the germline V gene. V dropped 7 bases and J dropped 8; count of bases not matched to a gene: 13. CDR3 length equals 14 residues. CDR3 residues: CAITGAGGTRGYTF. Here the CDR3 DNA reads TGTGCCATCACGGGAGCAGGGGGGACTAGGGGCTACACCTTC.

The chain combines TRBV27 with TRBJ2-7; no definite D call. The CDR3 runs 13 residues. Germline-derived CDR1 and CDR2 are MNHEY and SMNVEV (reference sequence). Between the trimmed V and J ends, which lost 6 bases and 6 bases, there was a span of 15 bases. The CDR3 DNA follows: TGTGCCAGCAGCCCTAAGGCGTCCGGCGAGCAGTACTTC. It translates to CASSPKASGEQYF.

This rearrangement joins TRBV5-6 to TRBJ1-5; tentatively, D is TRBD1 (6 bases). Germline values: CDR1 SGHDT, CDR2 YYEEEE. V lost 4 bases and J 2 bases, leaving 19 bases between the germline ends. The CDR3 totals 17 residues. DNA for the CDR3: TGTGCCAGCAGCGGGGGCTGGGGGCTGACGGGCAATCAGCCCCAGCATTTT. This encodes CASSGGWGLTGNQPQHF.

V gene TRBV7-2 combines with J gene TRBJ1-5; 7 bases agree with TRBD1. The CDR3 contains 18 residues. The V segment lost 5 bases and the J segment 0 bases; nucleotides outside the gene matches: 13. The V gene's germline CDR1 is SGHTA and CDR2 FQGNSA. DNA for the CDR3: TGTGCCAGCAGCCGTTCCCGGACAGGACAATATAGCAATCAGCCCCAGCATTTT. This sequence encodes CASSRSRTGQYSNQPQHF.